Each of the 28 T cell receptor beta chains below was sequenced from the same sample in a study of shared clonotypes between healthy human individuals. CD8 cells classed as naive were CD45RO-negative and positively selected for CCR7, excluding terminally differentiated effector memory CD45RA+ cells. Profiling relied on immunoSEQ multiplex PCR, and the TCRdb table lists in-frame clones only, not all of them. The sample yields millions of clones, 90% to 95% seen once. Sequenced input: naive CD8+ T cells from PBMCs. Every receptor here comes from a man between 18 and 35 years old in good health. Some clones in this sample may be carry-over from other donors' samples.

This chain links TRBV27 with TRBJ2-1; TRBD2 agrees at 8 bases. Per germline, CDR1 MNHEY and CDR2 SMNVEV (reference sequence). J gave up 9 bases and V 8 bases, and 21 bases lay outside the gene matches. This CDR3 is built from 17 residues. CDR3 amino acids: CASLSFSGAPGGFEQFF. DNA for the CDR3: TGTGCCAGCCTCTCATTTTCAGGGGCGCCGGGGGGGTTTGAGCAGTTCTTC.

This clone was detected only once. The chain carries TRBV6-1 and TRBJ2-2, with D unclear. Germline-derived CDR1 and CDR2 are MNHNS and SASEGT. The length of the CDR3 is 15 residues. Trimming shortened V by 6 bases and J by 0 bases, and 11 bases separated the two germline ends. The CDR3 DNA follows: TGTGCCAGCAGCCCCCGGCCCGCGAACACCGGGGAGCTGTTTTTT. Translating it yields CASSPRPANTGELFF.

The gene calls are TRBV9 and TRBJ2-7; no reliable D call. Per germline, CDR1 SGDLS and CDR2 YYNGEE. The V gene lost 4 bases and the J gene lost 6 bases, with 23 bases spanning the gap. This CDR3 comprises 16 residues. This chain's CDR3 is CASSPAPTPTSPEQYF. The CDR3 DNA is TGTGCCAGCAGCCCCGCTCCGACCCCAACGTCTCCCGAGCAGTACTTC.

This sequence joins TRBV4-1 and TRBJ2-3; D is undetermined. The CDR3 has 13 residues. V was clipped by 4 bases and J by 6 bases, with 11 bases between them. Germline CDR1 is MGHRA and CDR2 is YSYEKL. The CDR3 DNA sequence: TGCGCCAGCAGCCCGCCAGAGCTGGATACGCAGTATTTT. Its translation is CASSPPELDTQYF.

This clone has a single count. V gene TRBV7-9 combines with J gene TRBJ1-2; weak D call: TRBD1 (6 bases). Germline loops: CDR1 SEHNR, CDR2 FQNEAQ (reference sequence). There are 14 residues in the CDR3. The V gene lost 2 bases and the J gene lost 3 bases, with 10 bases spanning the gap. CDR3 DNA: TGTGCCAGCAGCTTATCGGAGGGGGACTATGGCTACACCTTC. Translated, it gives CASSLSEGDYGYTF.

The chain carries TRBV30 and TRBJ2-4, with TRBD2 matching 7 bases. Germline V CDR1 and CDR2: GTSNPN, SVGIG (reference sequence). This CDR3 contains 14 residues. J lost 8 bases, V lost 0 bases, and 7 bases had no gene match. CDR3: CAWSVTGRGDIQYF. As DNA, the CDR3 is TGTGCCTGGAGTGTGACGGGGAGGGGTGACATTCAGTACTTC. Variable domain in full (rest from reference TRBV30 and TRBJ2-4): SQTIHQWPATLVQPVGSPLSLECTVEGTSNPNLYWYRQAAGRGLQLLFYSVGIGQISSEVPQNLSASRPQDRQFILSSKKLLLSDSGFYLCAWSVTGRGDIQYFGAGTRLSVL.

The chain combines TRBV4-1 with TRBJ2-7; TRBD2 might be the D (6 bases). CDR3 length equals 16 residues. Germline V gene sequence: CDR1 MGHRA, CDR2 YSYEKL. Trimming stripped 4 bases from V and 3 bases from J, with 19 bases between. CDR3 sequence reads: CASSLSGSGGLYEQYF. In DNA, the CDR3 is TGCGCCAGCAGCCTTAGCGGATCAGGCGGACTCTACGAGCAGTACTTC.

A single count supports this clone. The rearrangement joins TRBV28 to TRBJ2-7; D may match TRBD1 or TRBD2 (5 bases each). The CDR3 sequence is 14 residues long. Germline CDR1 reads MDHEN; CDR2 reads SYDVKM. Trimming pared 7 bases from V and 4 bases from J, leaving 17 bases between. CDR3 DNA: TGTGCCAGCACCCGAGACGGGGCTCATTACGAGCAGTACTTC. The encoded protein is CASTRDGAHYEQYF. Supplemented by reference TRBV28 and TRBJ2-7, the full variable domain reads DVKVTQSSRYLVKRTGEKVFLECVQDMDHENMFWYRQDPGLGLRLIYFSYDVKMKEKGDIPEGYSVSREKKERFSLILESASTNQTSMYLCASTRDGAHYEQYFGPGTRLTVT.

This chain joins TRBV6-5 and TRBJ1-2; D is undetermined. Looked up from germline, CDR1 is MNHEY and CDR2 is SVGAGI. The V and J ends lost 2 bases and 7 bases respectively, with 5 bases between them. There are 11 residues in the CDR3. Here the CDR3 DNA reads TGTGCCAGCAGTTACGGATTTGGCTACACCTTC. Translating gives CASSYGFGYTF.

This clone was recorded a few times. This specimen includes other DNA sequences encoding the same CDR3. This sequence joins TRBV9 and TRBJ2-5; 7 positions agree with TRBD1. This CDR3 has 14 residues. Germline V gene data show CDR1 as SGDLS and CDR2 as YYNGEE. V was clipped by 3 bases and J by 1 base; unmatched bases: 3. CDR3 sequence: CASSGGTVQETQYF. CDR3 nucleotide sequence: TGTGCCAGCAGCGGAGGGACAGTCCAAGAGACCCAGTACTTC. Full variable domain (missing parts from reference TRBV9 and TRBJ2-5): DSGVTQTPKHLITATGQRVTLRCSPRSGDLSVYWYQQSLDQGLQFLIQYYNGEERAKGNILERFSAQQFPDLHSELNLSSLELGDSALYFCASSGGTVQETQYFGPGTRLLVL.

The V call is TRBV7-9, the J call TRBJ2-3, with no clear D. CDR3 length equals 15 residues. CDR1 is SEHNR, CDR2 FQNEAQ, per germline (reference sequence). Trimming took 5 bases from V and 1 from J, leaving 13 bases between them. CDR3 sequence: CASSGPGGGTDTQYF. The CDR3 DNA reads as TGTGCCAGCAGCGGACCGGGCGGAGGCACAGATACGCAGTATTTT.

This chain uses TRBV11-3 with TRBJ1-5; D remains ambiguous. V gave up 1 base and J gave up 5 bases, with 6 bases separating them. The CDR3 totals 13 residues. Germline CDR1 reads SGHNT; CDR2 reads YENEEA. CDR3: CASSLGWYQPQHF. The CDR3 nucleotides read TGTGCCAGCAGCTTAGGATGGTATCAGCCCCAGCATTTT.

The genes are TRBV6-5 and TRBJ2-7; possibly TRBD2 for D (6 bases). This CDR3 spans 13 amino acids. The V end was cut by 8 bases, the J end by 0 bases, with 11 bases between. Per germline, CDR1 MNHEY and CDR2 SVGAGI. The CDR3 nucleotides are TGTGCCAGCGCACCGGGACTCTCCTACGAGCAGTACTTC. The encoded protein is CASAPGLSYEQYF.

This chain uses TRBV12-5 with TRBJ2-3, with D perhaps TRBD1 (6 bases). Per germline, CDR1 LGHNT and CDR2 FRNRAP. CDR3 length: 15 residues. V was shortened by 3 bases and J by 2 bases, with 12 bases between the two germline ends. CDR3 nucleotides: TGTGCTAGTGGTTTAACAGGGTCCCCCACAGATACGCAGTATTTT. Its translation: CASGLTGSPTDTQYF.

Comments on this clone: Other DNA sequences of this sample code for an identical CDR3. The chain joins TRBV5-1 to TRBJ2-3, with TRBD2 identical over 12 bases. The germline V gene encodes CDR1 SGHRS and CDR2 YFSETQ. With V trimmed by 4 bases and J by 2 bases, 5 bases remained unmatched. The length of the CDR3 is 16 residues. For the CDR3, the DNA is TGCGCCAGCAGCCCCAGACTAGCGGGAGCCACAGATACGCAGTATTTT. It is translated as CASSPRLAGATDTQYF.

The rearrangement links TRBV6-6 to TRBJ2-5; the D is unclear. The V gene's germline CDR1 is MNHNY and CDR2 SVGAGI (reference sequence). V was cut by 0 bases and J by 3 bases, with 14 bases left in between. The CDR3 covers 16 residues. DNA of the CDR3: TGTGCCAGCAGTTACTCCTTACTCTTGGTAAAAGAGACCCAGTACTTC. This sequence encodes CASSYSLLLVKETQYF.

The genes are TRBV7-8 and TRBJ2-2; perhaps TRBD2 as D (6 bases). The CDR3 is 16 amino acids. The germline V gene encodes CDR1 SGHVS and CDR2 FQNEAQ. The V gene lost 6 bases and the J gene lost 3 bases, with 17 bases spanning the gap. The CDR3 DNA reads TGTGCCAGCAGATCTAAGAGACTAGAGTACACCGGGGAGCTGTTTTTT. This codes for CASRSKRLEYTGELFF.

The chain combines TRBV6-5 with TRBJ2-1, with D perhaps TRBD1 or TRBD2 (5 bases each). Trimming cost V 7 bases and J 0 bases, with 13 bases left between them. The V gene's germline CDR1 is MNHEY and CDR2 SVGAGI. The CDR3 spans 15 residues. The CDR3 here is CASKPGRSSYNEQFF. For the CDR3, the DNA is TGTGCCAGCAAACCGGGACGGAGCTCCTACAATGAGCAGTTCTTC.

The gene calls are TRBV27 and TRBJ2-2; tentative D call: TRBD2 (6 bases). Germline lookup yields CDR1 MNHEY and CDR2 SMNVEV (reference sequence). The V end was cut by 6 bases, the J end by 0 bases, with 11 bases between. The CDR3 length is 15 residues. The CDR3 sequence is CASRFGTPNTGELFF. The DNA for the CDR3 is TGTGCCAGCAGATTCGGGACTCCGAACACCGGGGAGCTGTTTTTT.

The J gene is TRBJ1-5, the V gene TRBV4-1, with 7 bases matching TRBD1. V lost 4 bases, J lost 2 bases, and 5 bases stayed unmatched. CDR3 length equals 15 residues. The germline V gene has CDR1 MGHRA and CDR2 YSYEKL. The chain's CDR3 is CASSLRTGRNQPQHF. The CDR3 coding sequence is TGCGCCAGCAGCCTCCGGACAGGACGCAATCAGCCCCAGCATTTT.

The chain combines TRBV28 with TRBJ2-7; a weak D match, TRBD1 (6 bases). Germline lookup yields CDR1 MDHEN and CDR2 SYDVKM. Trimming took off 0 bases at V and 6 bases at J, with 18 bases between the two ends. The CDR3 runs 16 residues. DNA for the CDR3: TGTGCCAGCAGTTTATGGGCAGGGGATATATCGGGCGAGCAGTACTTC. Its protein product is CASSLWAGDISGEQYF.

This rearrangement joins TRBV29-1 to TRBJ2-1; D remains unclear. Per germline, CDR1 SQVTM and CDR2 ANQGSEA. Deletions cut 5 bases from V and 7 bases from J, with 12 bases between. CDR3 length: 12 amino acids. The CDR3 sequence: CSVKGSFNEQFF. For the CDR3, the DNA is TGCAGCGTTAAAGGTAGCTTTAATGAGCAGTTCTTC.

This sequence joins TRBV4-3 and TRBJ2-3; 10 nucleotides align to TRBD2. This CDR3 comprises 16 residues. V lost 4 bases, J lost 4 bases, and 8 bases stayed unmatched. CDR1 LGHNA and CDR2 YSLEER come from the germline V gene. Here the CDR3 DNA reads TGCGCCAGCAGCCGCACAGCGGGAGGGGGAGCAGATACGCAGTATTTT. This translates into CASSRTAGGGADTQYF.

The chain employs TRBV28 and TRBJ2-3; 8 nucleotides line up with TRBD1. V lost 5 bases to trimming and J lost 4 bases; unmatched junction nucleotides: 8. Germline-derived CDR1 and CDR2 are MDHEN and SYDVKM. CDR3 size: 15 residues. CDR3 loop: CASSTAETGADTQYF. DNA for the CDR3: TGTGCCAGCAGTACCGCCGAGACAGGGGCAGATACGCAGTATTTT.

The J gene is TRBJ2-7, the V gene TRBV9; D might be TRBD2 (6 bases). V was trimmed by 0 bases and J by 4 bases, leaving 11 bases between them. CDR3 length: 14 residues. Germline V gene lookup returns CDR1 SGDLS and CDR2 YYNGEE. Here the CDR3 DNA reads TGTGCCAGCAGCGTAGGCGGGGTCCCTTACGAGCAGTACTTC. Translated, it gives CASSVGGVPYEQYF.

V is TRBV28 and J is TRBJ2-7; tentative D call: TRBD1 (6 bases). This CDR3 spans 15 amino acids. The germline V gene encodes CDR1 MDHEN and CDR2 SYDVKM. V lost 6 bases to trimming and J lost 3 bases, with 18 bases between them. The CDR3 protein is CASSPTGLGYYEQYF. The CDR3 bases are TGTGCCAGCAGCCCCACAGGGTTGGGCTACTACGAGCAGTACTTC.

This chain uses TRBV7-7 with TRBJ2-2; TRBD2 matches at 8 bases. The germline V gene encodes CDR1 SSHAT and CDR2 FNYEAQ (reference sequence). V was clipped by 1 base and J by 4 bases; unmatched bases: 2. The CDR3 runs 15 residues. The CDR3 is CASSLETSATGELFF. The CDR3 nucleotides read TGTGCCAGCAGCTTAGAGACTAGCGCCACCGGGGAGCTGTTTTTT.

The chain carries TRBV27 and TRBJ1-1, with no clear D. V gave up 2 bases and J gave up 8 bases, with 9 bases separating them. Germline V lookup: CDR1 MNHEY, CDR2 SMNVEV (reference sequence). The length of the CDR3 is 12 residues. CDR3: CASSLRGREAFF. CDR3 nucleotide sequence: TGTGCCAGCAGTTTACGTGGCAGAGAAGCTTTCTTT.